The entry that follows covers one T cell receptor beta chain sequence. This clonotype was counted ten times or more. What antigen it recognizes has not been identified. Base qualities were left out, and no much larger clone turns up one base away. This entry comes from a study of CD8 T cells in ankylosing spondylitis (dated by TCRdb to the late 2010s). Some background on the complete study: T cell receptor beta repertoires were profiled in healthy donors and ankylosing spondylitis patients so that disease-linked TCR variants could be found. The full study cohort comprised 25 ankylosing spondylitis patients and roughly 110 healthy donors. Peripheral blood was sampled, and synovial fluid was also collected from ankylosing spondylitis patients.

The research as a whole found: The disease-linked clones showed a CD8+ phenotype and occurred at relatively low frequencies in peripheral blood. The disease-linked clones were reported as significantly enriched in matched synovial fluid samples from ankylosing spondylitis patients. Blood from ankylosing spondylitis patients appeared to be characterized by a TCR beta motif composed of several highly homologous amino acid variants. Some motif variants had previously been reported in the synovial fluid and blood of reactive arthritis patients, which suggests shared mechanisms of disease initiation.

The junction shows trimming of 2 bases on V and 1 base on J, plus 14 bases between the germline ends. The CDR3 starts with the cysteine, ends with the phenylalanine, and has 16 residues. Left in the record is the CDR3 DNA by itself, 48 bases read in frame from the first base. Via the germline V gene, CDR1 is MRHNA and CDR2 SNTAGT. The reads were generated on an Illumina HiSeq 2500. Quantitative 5'-RACE with molecular barcodes was the method used to prepare the TCR beta libraries. The original methods were these. A new computational method based on a probabilistic model of VDJ rearrangement was used to identify disease-linked TCR variants. TCRdb cleaned the public reads at Q25 with fastp, built clones with MiXCR and kept in-frame beta chains. Rows with a matching CDR3 protein are joined into one entry that keeps the most common DNA and genes. TCRdb assigned the V and J calls; the authors' analysis was not used. The sample table holds 150,000 to 200,000 distinct CDR3 sequences, of which approximately 12% were seen once. Together, the top ten hold roughly 11% of the sample.

The source of this sequence is a female donor with ankylosing spondylitis or in good health (not recorded which). The sequencing input was blood, either unsorted or a sorted T cell fraction (not recorded which). The rearrangement combines TRBV6-4 with TRBJ1-1; the best D guess is TRBD1, with 6 bases matching. The CDR3 reads as follows: CASSDKGRGSNTEAFF. The DNA sequence is as follows: TGTGCCAGCAGTGACAAGGGCAGGGGCTCGAACACTGAAGCTTTCTTT.